The clone carrying this T cell receptor (beta chain) was found a few times. The sample belongs to a study of blood T cells in healthy people across ages. The CDR3 loop spans 14 amino acids. Germline assignment: CDR1 DFQATT and CDR2 SNEGSKA (reference sequence). With 4 bases clipped from V and 4 bases from J, the junction kept 8 bases outside the gene matches. Combining a sample-barcoded 5' primer with a J-beta primer mix, a second PCR ran for roughly 7 to 12 cycles. Unique molecular identifiers of 12 random nucleotides labeled each cDNA. TCRdb used MiXCR to reprocess the 5' RACE reads, holding one entry per CDR3 protein. The data hold some 370,000 distinct CDR3 sequences, with more than 45% observed a single time.

The V call is TRBV20-1, the J call TRBJ2-7, with 9 bases that match TRBD1. The sample was blood. The clonotype was recovered from a man between 60 and 75 years old in good health. The CDR3 protein is CSATTRQGVYEQYF. CDR3 DNA: TGCAGTGCTACCACCAGACAGGGGGTTTACGAGCAGTACTTC.